The rows below give T cell receptor beta chains drawn from one sample of a study of cytomegalovirus exposure and HLA in healthy donors. The method was immunoSEQ multiplex PCR; TCRdb's version includes in-frame clones alone and lacks a portion of them. This table has around 98,000 clones, about 81% appearing once. Specimen: PBMCs. These receptor sequences come from a man aged 35 to 55 in good health and CMV-seronegative. The CDR3 runs from the conserved cysteine through the conserved F or W. Each record gives: D gene, J gene, clone size, V gene, CDR3 protein, CDR3 DNA. A D gene is named only where the DNA matches it firmly. A clone size is listed for some rows: how often the clone was seen (once, few, many), or a class if it is expanded.

. | TRBJ2-7 | few | TRBV2 | CASSVGVRTYEQYF | TGTGCCAGCAGTGTAGGGGTTAGGACCTACGAGCAGTACTTC
TRBD1 | TRBJ1-2 | few | TRBV5-1 | CASSLAGDSYYGYTF | TGCGCCAGCAGCTTGGCCGGGGACAGCTACTATGGCTACACCTTC
. | TRBJ1-6 | . | TRBV6-1 | CASSGGVPLHF | TGTGCCAGCAGTGGCGGAGTACCCCTCCACTTT
. | TRBJ1-2 | . | TRBV28 | CAHGLGGLYGYTF | TGTGCCCACGGCCTGGGTGGACTTTATGGCTACACCTTC
. | TRBJ1-6 | . | TRBV2 | CASTQDRQSPLHF | TGTGCCAGCACCCAGGACAGACAATCACCCCTCCACTTT
. | TRBJ2-5 | . | TRBV5-8 | CASTIAETQYF | TGTGCCAGCACTATAGCAGAGACCCAGTACTTC
. | TRBJ2-5 | . | TRBV11-2 | CASSLGSSLASETQYF | TGTGCCAGCAGCTTAGGCTCATCGCTAGCATCAGAGACCCAGTACTTC
. | TRBJ1-1 | . | TRBV23-1 | CASSQKEGTEAFF | TGCGCCAGCAGTCAGAAAGAGGGAACTGAAGCTTTCTTT
. | TRBJ1-3 | . | TRBV27 | CASSLRGSGNTIYF | TGTGCCAGCAGTTTACGGGGGTCCGGAAACACCATATATTTT
TRBD1 | TRBJ1-5 | . | TRBV7-6 | CASSFRPGQGVYQPQHF | TGTGCCAGCAGCTTCCGCCCGGGACAGGGGGTTTATCAGCCCCAGCATTTT
. | TRBJ2-5 | . | TRBV5-4 | CASSPTPVGGQETQYF | TGTGCCAGCAGCCCGACCCCAGTGGGGGGACAAGAGACCCAGTACTTC
. | TRBJ1-1 | . | TRBV7-8 | CASSLVGRQIFIEAFF | TGTGCCAGCAGCTTAGTAGGTCGACAGATCTTTATTGAAGCTTTCTTT
TRBD1 | TRBJ2-7 | . | TRBV5-1 | CASSLTPIGQGAYEQYF | TGCGCCAGCAGCCTTACACCGATAGGACAGGGGGCGTACGAGCAGTACTTC
. | TRBJ1-6 | . | TRBV7-8 | CASGQYNSPLHF | TGTGCCAGCGGACAATATAATTCACCCCTCCACTTT
. | TRBJ1-2 | . | TRBV19 | CASSRQLYGYTF | TGTGCCAGTAGTAGACAGCTCTATGGCTACACCTTC